One sample yielded the 27 T cell receptor beta chains listed below, sequenced in a study of metastatic and nonmetastatic thyroid tumors. All patients were untreated before thyroid surgery. TCRdb reanalyzed the PCR reads with MiXCR. The sample shows 6,000 to 8,000 clones, 20% to 30% of them seen only once. The sample taken for sequencing was adjacent normal tissue. These receptors all come from a female donor with papillary thyroid cancer or a benign thyroid nodule (not recorded which). Some clones in this sample may be carry-over from other donors' samples.

By share, this clone ranks as medium-sized. The chain combines TRBV20-1 with TRBJ1-6, with a weak D call TRBD1 (6 bases). The CDR3 has 16 residues. CDR1 is DFQATT and CDR2 is SNEGSKA in the germline V gene (reference sequence). V lost 6 bases, J lost 4 bases, and 19 bases lay in between. The CDR3 is CSADTAGGPYNSPLHF. CDR3 DNA sequence: TGCAGTGCCGACACTGCCGGGGGCCCTTATAATTCACCCCTCCACTTT.

This clone was counted only a few times. The CDR3 DNA reads TGTGCCAGCAGTTACTCGGGGACAGGGGGCGAGCAGTACTTC. Its protein is CASSYSGTGGEQYF. The V call is TRBV6-2 or TRBV6-3, the J call TRBJ2-7, with 11 bases fitting TRBD1. The trim removed 0 bases at V and 6 bases at J, leaving 1 base unmatched. The CDR3 is 14 residues long. Germline V gene sequence: CDR1 MNHEY, CDR2 SVGEGT.

The DNA for the CDR3 is TGTGCCAGCAGAATGGGACGAAACAACTATGGCTACACCTTC. It specifies CASRMGRNNYGYTF. This chain links TRBV12-3 or TRBV12-4 with TRBJ1-2, with a possible D match to TRBD1 (5 bases). The CDR3 spans 14 residues. The V end was cut by 6 bases, the J end by 2 bases, with 13 bases between.

Ten or more counts support this clone. At one of its ends the junction is not consistent with the germline gene, which may arise from a read error. The chain uses TRBV7-7 and TRBJ2-5; 10 bases are a match to TRBD2. CDR1 and CDR2 (germline): SSHAT, FNYEAQ (reference sequence). The CDR3 is 16 residues long. The CDR3 coding sequence is TGTGCTAGCAGCCCTAACCCTAGCGGGAGTCAAGAGACCCAGTACTTC. Translated: CASSPNPSGSQETQYF.

This clone was detected ten times or more. The chain couples TRBV11-2 to TRBJ2-1; 8 nucleotides match TRBD2. The CDR3 is made up of 15 amino acids. Per the germline V gene, CDR1 is SGHAT and CDR2 is FQNNGV. The junction had 10 bases not matched to a gene; V was cut back by 5 bases and J by 7 bases. CDR3 loop: CASSRASGRSNEQFF. The CDR3 DNA reads as TGTGCCAGCAGCCGGGCGAGCGGGAGATCGAATGAGCAGTTCTTC.

This clone is categorized as medium-sized. The chain couples TRBV19 to TRBJ1-6, with D perhaps matching TRBD1 (5 bases). V lost 11 bases and J 7 bases, leaving 15 bases between the germline ends. Per germline, CDR1 LNHDA and CDR2 SQIVND (reference sequence). The CDR3 covers 13 residues. This CDR3 is CACSDRTNSPLHF. The CDR3 DNA reads TGTGCCTGCTCCGACAGAACGAATTCACCCCTCCACTTT.

The V and J genes are TRBV19 and TRBJ1-5; D is ambiguous. The germline V and J ends were trimmed by 6 bases and 8 bases, with 20 bases remaining between them. This CDR3 is built from 15 residues. CDR1 and CDR2 from the germline V gene are LNHDA and SQIVND (reference sequence). The CDR3 region has the DNA TGTGCCAGTAGCTTCCGGGCCCAGAGCCATGAGCCCCAGCATTTT. It codes for CASSFRAQSHEPQHF.

The J gene is TRBJ1-4, the V gene TRBV5-1; D ambiguous. CDR1 is SGHRS, CDR2 YFSETQ, per germline. The CDR3 consists of 13 residues. The V end lost 0 bases, the J end lost 8 bases, and 8 bases lay between the germline ends. As DNA, the CDR3 is TGCGCCAGCAGCTTGGTTGGTGGAGAAAAACTGTTTTTT. It specifies CASSLVGGEKLFF.

Comment on this clone: Germline and junction disagree at one end, which may indicate a read error. The chain joins TRBV20-1 to TRBJ1-5, with D perhaps TRBD1 (5 bases). The CDR3 has 15 amino acids. In germline, CDR1 is DFQATT, CDR2 SNEGSKA (reference sequence). In nucleotides, the CDR3 is TGCAGTGCCAACCTTGAGCAGAGGGGAAATCAGCCCCAGCACTTT. This translates into CSANLEQRGNQPQHF.

Within the sample, this clone is medium-sized (0.01 to 0.1%). CDR3 in DNA: TGTGCCAGTAGTATTGGGGTAGGACTAGCACCCGAGCAGTACTTC. Translating gives CASSIGVGLAPEQYF. The chain employs TRBV19 and TRBJ2-7; 8 bases line up with TRBD2. Germline V gene lookup returns CDR1 LNHDA and CDR2 SQIVND (reference sequence). J lost 6 bases, V lost 3 bases, and 10 bases had no gene match. The CDR3 totals 15 residues.

This clone is categorized as medium-sized. This chain connects TRBV10-1 to TRBJ1-1; D perhaps matches TRBD1 (6 bases). V was pared by 6 bases and J by 5 bases, with 10 bases between. From germline, CDR1 is WNHNN and CDR2 SYGVQD (reference sequence). CDR3 length: 12 amino acids. The CDR3 bases are TGCGCCAGCAGCACAGGGAAGACTGAAGCTTTCTTT. Its translation is CASSTGKTEAFF.

This clone occurred many times. The rearrangement links TRBV9 to TRBJ1-5, with a tentative D call TRBD1 (6 bases). Germline V lookup: CDR1 SGDLS, CDR2 YYNGEE. V was trimmed by 0 bases and J by 3 bases, leaving 10 bases between them. The CDR3 contains 15 residues. The CDR3 region is CASSVAGDTNQPQHF. For the CDR3, the DNA is TGTGCCAGCAGCGTAGCCGGGGACACCAATCAGCCCCAGCATTTT. The entire variable domain, with the rest obtained from reference TRBV9 and TRBJ1-5, is as follows: DSGVTQTPKHLITATGQRVTLRCSPRSGDLSVYWYQQSLDQGLQFLIQYYNGEERAKGNILERFSAQQFPDLHSELNLSSLELGDSALYFCASSVAGDTNQPQHFGDGTRLSIL.

This clone was seen a few times. The J gene is TRBJ2-7, the V gene TRBV12-3 or TRBV12-4; perhaps TRBD2 as D (6 bases). This CDR3 spans 14 amino acids. V was trimmed by 6 bases and J by 4 bases, leaving 16 bases between them. The CDR3 DNA sequence: TGTGCCAGCAGCAAAACGGGACTCACGTACGAGCAGTACTTC. Amino acid sequence: CASSKTGLTYEQYF.

V is TRBV19 and J is TRBJ1-2; the D gene is possibly TRBD1 (5 bases). Germline V gives CDR1 LNHDA, CDR2 SQIVND (reference sequence). Trimming shortened V by 6 bases and J by 4 bases, and 12 bases separated the two germline ends. This CDR3 is 13 amino acids long. In DNA, the CDR3 is TGTGCCAGTAGCCGGGGACCATCCTATGGCTACACCTTC. It encodes CASSRGPSYGYTF.

The chain uses TRBV28 and TRBJ2-1; D gene unclear. This CDR3 is 11 amino acids long. The germline CDR1 and CDR2 sequences are MDHEN and SYDVKM. Trimming left V 3 bases short and J 8 bases short, with 5 bases between. CDR3 coding DNA: TGTGCCAGCAGTTTTGTGGATGAGCAGTTCTTC. This translates into CASSFVDEQFF.

The V gene is TRBV6-1, the J gene TRBJ2-7; D perhaps matches TRBD2 (5 bases). The CDR3 is made up of 15 amino acids. V was pared by 2 bases and J by 6 bases, with 17 bases between. Looked up from germline, CDR1 is MNHNS and CDR2 is SASEGT. This chain's CDR3 is CASSERDPRGPEQYF. DNA for the CDR3: TGTGCCAGCAGTGAACGGGATCCTAGAGGCCCCGAGCAGTACTTC.

This clone is large (0.1 to 1%) within its sample. V usage is TRBV28 and J usage is TRBJ2-7; no definite D call. The ends were cut back, 5 bases at V and 2 bases at J, with 7 bases in the middle. The CDR3 is 12 residues long. CDR1 MDHEN and CDR2 SYDVKM come from the germline V gene. CDR3 bases: TGTGCCAGCAGTCCCCGAGCCTACGAGCAGTACTTC. Protein: CASSPRAYEQYF.

The CDR3 DNA is TGTGCCAGCAGCTTATCCGTAAATAATTCACCCCTCCACTTT. Translation gives CASSLSVNNSPLHF. V gene TRBV5-6 combines with J gene TRBJ1-6, with D unclear. Germline assignment: CDR1 SGHDT and CDR2 YYEEEE. The CDR3 sequence is 14 residues long. Trimming took off 2 bases at V and 5 bases at J, with 8 bases between the two ends.

This clone is classed as medium-sized. V is TRBV5-1 and J is TRBJ2-7, with D perhaps TRBD1 or TRBD2 (5 bases each). CDR1 and CDR2 (germline): SGHRS, YFSETQ. CDR3 length: 16 residues. Trimming pared 0 bases from V and 7 bases from J, leaving 20 bases between. CDR3 sequence reads: CASSLVPSGTVQEQYF. The CDR3 DNA reads as TGCGCCAGCAGCTTGGTCCCTTCTGGGACGGTGCAAGAGCAGTACTTC. Variable domain in full (rest from reference TRBV5-1 and TRBJ2-7): KAGVTQTPRYLIKTRGQQVTLSCSPISGHRSVSWYQQTPGQGLQFLFEYFSETQRNKGNFPGRFSGRQFSNSRSEMNVSTLELGDSALYLCASSLVPSGTVQEQYFGPGTRLTVT.

By share, this clone ranks as large (0.1 to 1%). The V call is TRBV2, the J call TRBJ1-5; D is perhaps TRBD1 (5 bases). Between the trimmed V and J ends, which lost 3 bases and 11 bases, there was a span of 14 bases. This CDR3 has 13 residues. Germline V lookup: CDR1 SNHLY, CDR2 FYNNEI. CDR3 region: CASSDDGGWAQHF. The CDR3 DNA reads as TGTGCCAGCAGTGACGATGGGGGTTGGGCCCAGCATTTT. The whole variable domain, remainder taken from reference TRBV2 and TRBJ1-5, is EPEVTQTPSHQVTQMGQEVILRCVPISNHLYFYWYRQILGQKVEFLVSFYNNEISEKSEIFDDQFSVERPDGSNFTLKIRSTKLEDSAMYFCASSDDGGWAQHFGDGTRLSIL.

Regarding this clone: This CDR3 fails to terminate in the conserved phenylalanine or tryptophan, so it likely reflects a read error. It is unclear where the CDR3 begins or ends on the DNA, so no DNA is shown, and the CDR3 is as TCRdb lists it. The chain carries TRBV6-9 and TRBJ1-5. The CDR3 length equals 14 residues, ends included. Per the germline V gene, CDR1 is MNHGY and CDR2 is SVAAGI. The CDR3 sequence is CARSYFTRAGPLHI.

This clone was detected many times. The CDR3 region has the DNA TGCGCCAGCAGCCCTGGGACTAGCGGGAGGTTAAATGAGCAGTTCTTC. The encoded protein is CASSPGTSGRLNEQFF. V usage is TRBV5-1 and J usage is TRBJ2-1; 15 bases line up with TRBD2. The CDR3 runs to 16 residues. The germline gives CDR1 SGHRS, CDR2 YFSETQ. With V trimmed by 4 bases and J by 7 bases, 6 bases remained unmatched.

J is TRBJ1-1 and V is TRBV10-3, with D perhaps matching TRBD1 (5 bases). CDR1 is ENHRY, CDR2 SYGVKD, per germline. V dropped 10 bases and J dropped 6 bases, with 24 bases sitting between them. This CDR3 has 15 amino acids. The CDR3 nucleotides are TGTGCCACCGCTGCCTCCCGGTACAGGTCCCCTGAAGCTTTCTTT. Its translation is CATAASRYRSPEAFF.

This clone counts as medium-sized. The V and J genes are TRBV7-3 and TRBJ2-1; no definite D call. Germline values: CDR1 SGHTA, CDR2 FQGTGA. The V end was cut by 3 bases, the J end by 5 bases, with 8 bases between. This CDR3 contains 13 residues. The CDR3 sequence: CASSFSANNEQFF. CDR3 nucleotide sequence: TGTGCCAGCAGCTTCTCAGCTAACAATGAGCAGTTCTTC.

This clone was detected ten times or more. V and J are TRBV10-2 and TRBJ2-3; 11 nucleotides match TRBD2. This CDR3 region has 18 residues. CDR1 and CDR2 (germline): WSHSY, SAAADI. The junction had 8 bases not matched to a gene; V was cut back by 3 bases and J by 0 bases. In DNA form, the CDR3 reads TGCGCCAGCAGTGACGGGACTAGCGGAGGTACTAGCACAGATACGCAGTATTTT. It encodes CASSDGTSGGTSTDTQYF.

This clone was observed at least ten times. The J gene is TRBJ2-5, the V gene TRBV5-1, with D possibly being TRBD1 (6 bases). CDR1 is SGHRS, CDR2 YFSETQ, per germline. V dropped 2 bases and J dropped 5 bases, with 13 bases sitting between them. The CDR3 loop spans 14 amino acids. The CDR3 here is CASSFTTQGETQYF. CDR3 DNA sequence: TGCGCCAGCAGCTTCACAACTCAGGGGGAGACCCAGTACTTC.

This clone was detected a few times. This sequence joins TRBV6-1 and TRBJ2-1, with D possibly being TRBD2 (7 bases). The CDR3 covers 14 residues. Germline CDR1 and CDR2: MNHNS and SASEGT. Trimming cost V 8 bases and J 8 bases, with 19 bases left between them. Here the CDR3 reads CASGGTEGGYEQFF. The CDR3 bases are TGTGCCAGCGGTGGTACCGAGGGGGGGTATGAGCAGTTCTTC.